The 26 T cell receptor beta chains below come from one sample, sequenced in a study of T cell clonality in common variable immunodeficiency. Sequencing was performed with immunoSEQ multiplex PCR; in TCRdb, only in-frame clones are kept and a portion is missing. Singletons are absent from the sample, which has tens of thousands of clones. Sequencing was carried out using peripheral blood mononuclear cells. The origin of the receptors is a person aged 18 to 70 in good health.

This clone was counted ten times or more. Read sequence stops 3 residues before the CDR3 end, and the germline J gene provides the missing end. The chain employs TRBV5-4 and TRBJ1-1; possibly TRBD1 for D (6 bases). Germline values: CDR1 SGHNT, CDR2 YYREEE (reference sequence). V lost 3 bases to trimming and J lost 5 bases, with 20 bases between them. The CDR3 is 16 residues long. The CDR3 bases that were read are TGTGCCAGCAGCTCCCAATTGGGGGGGGCTGGGACTGAA. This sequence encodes CASSSQLGGAGTE. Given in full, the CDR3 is CASSSQLGGAGTEAFF.

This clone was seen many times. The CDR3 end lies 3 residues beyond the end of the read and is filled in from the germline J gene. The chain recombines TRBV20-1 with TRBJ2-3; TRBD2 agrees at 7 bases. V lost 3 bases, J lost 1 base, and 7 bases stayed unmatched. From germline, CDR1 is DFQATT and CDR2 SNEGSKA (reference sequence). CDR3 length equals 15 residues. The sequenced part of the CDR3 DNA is TGCAGTGCTAGTGGGTCTAGCGGAGGCACAGATACG. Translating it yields CSASGSSGGTDT. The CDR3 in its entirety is CSASGSSGGTDTQYF.

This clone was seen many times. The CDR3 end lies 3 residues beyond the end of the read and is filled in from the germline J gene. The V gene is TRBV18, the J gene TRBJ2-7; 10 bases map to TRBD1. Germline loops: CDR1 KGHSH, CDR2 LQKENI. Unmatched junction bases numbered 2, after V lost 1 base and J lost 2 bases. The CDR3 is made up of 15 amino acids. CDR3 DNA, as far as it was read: TGTGCCAGCTCACCACAAGGGACAGGGGCCTACGAG. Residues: CASSPQGTGAYE. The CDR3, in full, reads CASSPQGTGAYEQYF.

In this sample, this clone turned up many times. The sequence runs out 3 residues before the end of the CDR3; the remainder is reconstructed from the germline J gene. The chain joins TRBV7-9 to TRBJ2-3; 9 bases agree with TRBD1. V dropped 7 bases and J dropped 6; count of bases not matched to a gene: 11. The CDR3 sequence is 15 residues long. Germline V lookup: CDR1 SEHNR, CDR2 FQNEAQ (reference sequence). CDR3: CASTFGQGSSDTQYF. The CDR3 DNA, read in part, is TGTGCCAGCACCTTTGGACAGGGGAGCAGCGATACG. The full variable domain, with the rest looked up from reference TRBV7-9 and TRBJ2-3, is DTGVSQNPRHKITKRGQNVTFRCDPISEHNRLYWYRQTLGQGPEFLTYFQNEAQLEKSRLLSDRFSAERPKGSFSTLEIQRTEQGDSAMYLCASTFGQGSSDTQYFGPGTRLTVL.

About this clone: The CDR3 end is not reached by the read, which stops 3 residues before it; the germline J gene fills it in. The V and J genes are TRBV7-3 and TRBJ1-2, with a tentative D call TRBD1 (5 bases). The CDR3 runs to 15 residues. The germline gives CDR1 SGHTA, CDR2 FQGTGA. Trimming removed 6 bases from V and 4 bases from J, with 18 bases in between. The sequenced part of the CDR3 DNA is TGTGCCAGCAGTTTCGGGGCGGGGGGGAGCTATGGC. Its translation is CASSFGAGGSYG. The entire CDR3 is CASSFGAGGSYGYTF.

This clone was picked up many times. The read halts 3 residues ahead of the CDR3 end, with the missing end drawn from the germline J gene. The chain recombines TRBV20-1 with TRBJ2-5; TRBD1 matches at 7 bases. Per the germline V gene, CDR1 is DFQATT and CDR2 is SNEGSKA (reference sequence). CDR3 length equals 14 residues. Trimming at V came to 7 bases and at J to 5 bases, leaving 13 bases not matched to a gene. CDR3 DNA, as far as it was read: TGCAGTGTTACCTCCCAACAGGGGTATGAGACC. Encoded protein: CSVTSQQGYET. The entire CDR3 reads CSVTSQQGYETQYF.

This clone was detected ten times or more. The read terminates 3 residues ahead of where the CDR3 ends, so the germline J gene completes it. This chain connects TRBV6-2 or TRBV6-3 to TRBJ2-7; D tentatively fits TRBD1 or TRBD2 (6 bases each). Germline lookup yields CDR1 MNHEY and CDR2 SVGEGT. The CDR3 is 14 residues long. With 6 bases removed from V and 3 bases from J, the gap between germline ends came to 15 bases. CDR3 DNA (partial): TGTGCCAGCAGCCAACAGGGAGGTGGCTACGAG. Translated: CASSQQGGGYE. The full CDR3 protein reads CASSQQGGGYEQYF.

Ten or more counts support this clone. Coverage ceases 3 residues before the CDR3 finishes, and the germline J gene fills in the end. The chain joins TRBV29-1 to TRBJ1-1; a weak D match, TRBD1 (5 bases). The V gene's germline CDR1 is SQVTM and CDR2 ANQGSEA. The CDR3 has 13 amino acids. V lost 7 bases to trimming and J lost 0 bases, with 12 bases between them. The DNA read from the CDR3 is TGCAGCGCCAAGATACAGGTGAACACTGAA. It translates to CSAKIQVNTE. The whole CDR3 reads CSAKIQVNTEAFF.

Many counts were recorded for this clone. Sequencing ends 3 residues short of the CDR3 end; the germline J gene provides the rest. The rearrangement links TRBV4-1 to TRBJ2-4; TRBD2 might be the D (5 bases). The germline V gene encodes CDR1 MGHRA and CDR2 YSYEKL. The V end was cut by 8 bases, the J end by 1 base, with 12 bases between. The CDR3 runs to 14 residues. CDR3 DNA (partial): TGCGCCAGCGGAACTGGCGGGGCCAAAAACATT. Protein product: CASGTGGAKNI. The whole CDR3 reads CASGTGGAKNIQYF.

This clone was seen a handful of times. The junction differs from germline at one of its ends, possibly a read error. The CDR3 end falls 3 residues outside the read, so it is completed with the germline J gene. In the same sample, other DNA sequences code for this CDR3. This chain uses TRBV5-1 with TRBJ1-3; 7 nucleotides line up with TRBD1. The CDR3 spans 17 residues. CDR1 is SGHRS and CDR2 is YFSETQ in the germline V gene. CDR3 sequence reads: CASSLEGASFSGNTIYF. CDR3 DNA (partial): TGCGCCAGCAGCTTGGAGGGGGCCTCTTTCTCTGGAAACACA.

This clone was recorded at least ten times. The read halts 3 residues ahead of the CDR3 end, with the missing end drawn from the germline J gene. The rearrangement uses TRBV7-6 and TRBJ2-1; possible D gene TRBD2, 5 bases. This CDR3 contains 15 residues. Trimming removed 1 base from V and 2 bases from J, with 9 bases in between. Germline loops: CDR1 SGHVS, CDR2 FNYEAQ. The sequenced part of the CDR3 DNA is TGTGCCAGCAGCTTAGGAGGGTTCCCCTACAATGAG. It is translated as CASSLGGFPYNE. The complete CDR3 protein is CASSLGGFPYNEQFF.

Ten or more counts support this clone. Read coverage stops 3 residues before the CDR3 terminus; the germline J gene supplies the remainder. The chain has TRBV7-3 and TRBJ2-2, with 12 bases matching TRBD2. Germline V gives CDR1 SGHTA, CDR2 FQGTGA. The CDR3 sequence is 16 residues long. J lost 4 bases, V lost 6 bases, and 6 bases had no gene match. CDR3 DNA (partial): TGTGCCAGCAGGTCTACTAGCGGGAGGAGCACCGGGGAG. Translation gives CASRSTSGRSTGE. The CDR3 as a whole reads CASRSTSGRSTGELFF.

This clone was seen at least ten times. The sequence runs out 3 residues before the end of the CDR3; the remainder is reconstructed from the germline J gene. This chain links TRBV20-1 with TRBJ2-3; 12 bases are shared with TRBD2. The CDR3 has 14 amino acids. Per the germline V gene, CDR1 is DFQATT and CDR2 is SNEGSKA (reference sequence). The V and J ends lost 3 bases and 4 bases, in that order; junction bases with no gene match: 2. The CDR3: CSARTSGSSDTQYF. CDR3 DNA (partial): TGCAGTGCTAGGACTAGCGGGAGTTCAGATACG.

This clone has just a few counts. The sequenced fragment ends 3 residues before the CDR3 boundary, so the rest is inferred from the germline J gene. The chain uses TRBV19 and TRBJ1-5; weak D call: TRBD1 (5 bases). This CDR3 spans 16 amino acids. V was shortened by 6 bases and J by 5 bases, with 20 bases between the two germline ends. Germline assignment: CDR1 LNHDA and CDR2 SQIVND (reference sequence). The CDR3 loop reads CASSPIGTPFDQPQHF. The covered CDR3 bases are TGTGCCAGTAGCCCTATAGGGACTCCGTTTGATCAGCCC.

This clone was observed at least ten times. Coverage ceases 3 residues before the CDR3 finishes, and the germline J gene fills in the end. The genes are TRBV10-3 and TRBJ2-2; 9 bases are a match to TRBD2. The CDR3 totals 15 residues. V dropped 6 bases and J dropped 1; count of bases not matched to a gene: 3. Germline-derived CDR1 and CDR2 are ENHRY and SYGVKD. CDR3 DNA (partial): TGTGCCATCAGCTCTAGCGGGGTGAACACCGGGGAG. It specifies CAISSSGVNTGE. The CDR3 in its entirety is CAISSSGVNTGELFF.

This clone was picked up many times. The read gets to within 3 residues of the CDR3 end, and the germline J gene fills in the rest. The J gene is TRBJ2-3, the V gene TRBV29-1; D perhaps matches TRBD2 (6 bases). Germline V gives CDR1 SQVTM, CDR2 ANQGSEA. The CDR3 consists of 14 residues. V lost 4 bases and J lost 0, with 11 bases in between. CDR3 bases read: TGCAGCGTTGTAGGAGGGTTTAGCACAGATACG. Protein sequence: CSVVGGFSTDT. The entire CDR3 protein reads CSVVGGFSTDTQYF.

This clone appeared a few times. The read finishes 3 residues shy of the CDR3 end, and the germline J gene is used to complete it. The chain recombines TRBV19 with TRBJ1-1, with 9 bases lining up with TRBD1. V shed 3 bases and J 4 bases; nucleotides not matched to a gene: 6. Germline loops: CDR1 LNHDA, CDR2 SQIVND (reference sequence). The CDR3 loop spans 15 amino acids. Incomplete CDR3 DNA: TGTGCCAGTAGTATCGCCGGGACAGGGACCACTGAA. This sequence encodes CASSIAGTGTTE. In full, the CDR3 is CASSIAGTGTTEAFF. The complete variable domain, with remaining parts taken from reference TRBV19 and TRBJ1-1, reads DGGITQSPKYLFRKEGQNVTLSCEQNLNHDAMYWYRQDPGQGLRLIYYSQIVNDFQKGDIAEGYSVSREKKESFPLTVTSAQKNPTAFYLCASSIAGTGTTEAFFGQGTRLTVV.

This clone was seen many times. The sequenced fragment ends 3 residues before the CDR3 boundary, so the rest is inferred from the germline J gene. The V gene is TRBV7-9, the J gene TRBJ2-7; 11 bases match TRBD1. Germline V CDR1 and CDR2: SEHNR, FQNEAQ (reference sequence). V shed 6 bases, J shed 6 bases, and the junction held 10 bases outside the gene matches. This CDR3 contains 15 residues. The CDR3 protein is CASSRPGQGVSEQYF. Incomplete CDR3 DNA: TGTGCCAGCAGTAGACCGGGACAGGGGGTCTCCGAG.

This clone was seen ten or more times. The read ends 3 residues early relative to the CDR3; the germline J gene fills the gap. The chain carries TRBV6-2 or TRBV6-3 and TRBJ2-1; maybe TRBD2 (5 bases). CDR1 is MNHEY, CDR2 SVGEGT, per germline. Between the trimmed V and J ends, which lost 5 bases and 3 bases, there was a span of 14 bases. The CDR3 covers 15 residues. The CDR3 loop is CASSPTSPSYNEQFF. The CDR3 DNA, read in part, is TGTGCCAGCAGTCCTACTAGTCCGAGCTACAATGAG.

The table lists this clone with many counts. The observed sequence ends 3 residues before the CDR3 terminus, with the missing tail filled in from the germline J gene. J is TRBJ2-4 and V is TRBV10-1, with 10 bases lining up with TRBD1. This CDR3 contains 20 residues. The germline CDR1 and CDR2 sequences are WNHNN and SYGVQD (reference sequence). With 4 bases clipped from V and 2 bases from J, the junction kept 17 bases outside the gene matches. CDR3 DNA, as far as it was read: TGCGCCAGCAGTGCTCCGACAGGGGGCCGTCGGGAGGTCTCCAAAAACATT. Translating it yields CASSAPTGGRREVSKNI. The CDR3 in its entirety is CASSAPTGGRREVSKNIQYF.

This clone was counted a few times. CDR3 bases read: TGTGCCAGCAGCTATTCGGGAGGGGGCGATTCACCC. Translation: CASSYSGGGDSP. The entire CDR3 is CASSYSGGGDSPLHF. The chain employs TRBV7-3 and TRBJ1-6, with 7 positions matching TRBD1. The observed sequence ends 3 residues before the CDR3 terminus, with the missing tail filled in from the germline J gene. V trimming: 4 bases; J trimming: 8 bases; junction bases outside the gene matches: 8. The CDR3 has 15 amino acids. Germline assignment: CDR1 SGHTA and CDR2 FQGTGA.

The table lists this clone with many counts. CDR3 protein: CASKGLAGAYEQYF. The CDR3 DNA, read in part, is TGCGCCAGCAAGGGACTAGCGGGAGCTTACGAG. This chain links TRBV5-1 with TRBJ2-7, with 14 positions matching TRBD2. The read terminates 3 residues ahead of where the CDR3 ends, so the germline J gene completes it. Unmatched junction bases numbered 3, after V lost 6 bases and J lost 4 bases. CDR3 size: 14 residues. Germline V gene data show CDR1 as SGHRS and CDR2 as YFSETQ.

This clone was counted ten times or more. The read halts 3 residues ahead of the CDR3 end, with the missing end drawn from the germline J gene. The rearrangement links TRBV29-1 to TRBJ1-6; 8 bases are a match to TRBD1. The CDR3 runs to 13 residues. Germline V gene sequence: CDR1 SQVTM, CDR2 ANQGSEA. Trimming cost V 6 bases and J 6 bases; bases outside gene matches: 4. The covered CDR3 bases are TGCAGCGTGCGACAGGGGATTAATTCACCC. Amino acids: CSVRQGINSP. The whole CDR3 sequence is CSVRQGINSPLHF.

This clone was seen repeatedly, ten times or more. CDR3 bases read: TGTGCCAGCACCAAAGCGGATTACGAG. Its translation is CASTKADYE. The CDR3 reads in full as CASTKADYEQYF. The J gene is TRBJ2-7, the V gene TRBV7-9; maybe TRBD2 (5 bases). The read ends 3 residues before the CDR3 terminus; that terminus is restored from the germline J gene. CDR1 and CDR2 (germline): SEHNR, FQNEAQ (reference sequence). The CDR3 has 12 residues. Trimming took 7 bases from V and 4 from J, leaving 11 bases between them.

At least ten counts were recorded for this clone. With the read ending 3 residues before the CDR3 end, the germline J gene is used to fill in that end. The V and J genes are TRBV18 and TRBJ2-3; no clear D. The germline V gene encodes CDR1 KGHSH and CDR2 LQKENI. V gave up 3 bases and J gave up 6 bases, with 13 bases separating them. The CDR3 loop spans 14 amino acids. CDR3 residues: CASSPRPTADTQYF. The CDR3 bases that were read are TGTGCCAGCTCACCGCGGCCAACGGCGGATACG. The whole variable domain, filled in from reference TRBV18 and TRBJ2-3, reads NAGVMQNPRHLVRRRGQEARLRCSPMKGHSHVYWYRQLPEEGLKFMVYLQKENIIDESGMPKERFSAEFPKEGPSILRIQQVVRGDSAAYFCASSPRPTADTQYFGPGTRLTVL.

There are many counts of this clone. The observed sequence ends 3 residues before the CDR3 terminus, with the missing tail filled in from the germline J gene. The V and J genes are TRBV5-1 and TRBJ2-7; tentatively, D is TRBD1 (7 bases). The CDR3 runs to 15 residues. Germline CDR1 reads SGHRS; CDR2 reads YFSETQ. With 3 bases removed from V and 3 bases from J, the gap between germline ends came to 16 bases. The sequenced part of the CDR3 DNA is TGCGCCAGCAGCTGGGGGGACAGAACTATCTACGAG. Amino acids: CASSWGDRTIYE. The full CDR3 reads CASSWGDRTIYEQYF.